This T cell receptor beta chain comes out of a study of T cells in Graves' hyperthyroidism and ophthalmopathy. Overall study context: Blood from the periphery was taken at initial diagnosis, before any treatment. Overall study findings and caveats: Most thyroid-expanded clonotypes above 0.001 were also found in blood.

This clonotype was observed many times. Its antigen is not identified. Trimming took 7 bases from V and 7 from J, leaving 17 bases between them. Germline assignment: CDR1 MNHNS and CDR2 SASEGT. CDR3 length equals 13 residues. Subjects aged 18 to 65 presented with newly diagnosed hyperthyroidism of less than 2 months' duration. Amplification of TCR beta CDR3 regions was performed using RNA transcripts as template. Carried out on the TCR CDR3, a first-round RT-PCR used the HTBI primer set. Each CDR3 protein gets one entry after TCRdb re-called the multiplex PCR reads with MiXCR. Of fewer than 550,000 distinct CDR3 sequences in the sample, around 16% were seen once.

The rearrangement links TRBV6-1 to TRBJ2-7; the D gene could be TRBD1 or TRBD2 (5 bases each). The source is a woman between 18 and 30 years old with Graves' hyperthyroidism. Sequenced input: blood. The CDR3 coding sequence is TGTGCCAGCACGGACACCCCGGGGTGGGAGCAGTACTTC. Its protein is CASTDTPGWEQYF.